The sequence of this TCR beta chain was determined in a study of T-cell reconstitution after alpha-beta-depleted transplantation in children. For TCRbeta, the library was prepared with unique molecular identifiers. In TCRdb, the PCR reads were re-called with MiXCR into one record per CDR3 protein. The sample has about a million distinct CDR3 sequences; about 29% are singletons. Germline V gives CDR1 SGHRS, CDR2 YFSETQ. Trimming removed 0 bases from V and 4 bases from J, with 16 bases in between. The CDR3 spans 16 residues. This clonotype turned up a few times. Its antigen is not known. Study-wide results and caveats: About two months after transplant, alpha-beta T cells reportedly came from several hundred expanded graft clones. T cells produced anew were the main source of T-cell counts and diversity one year after transplant. Recipient T cells and thymic progenitors that survived gave rise to the high TCRbeta diversity observed at day 60 in some patients.

The material was PBMCs, mostly from graft donor cells, obtained 360 days after TCRalphabeta/CD19-depleted stem cell transplant. The chain couples TRBV5-1 to TRBJ1-1; D gene unclear. The sequence was collected from a boy younger than two who had a stem cell transplant for SCID, so the T cells may come from the graft donor. The CDR3 DNA sequence: TGCGCCAGCAGCTTGGCCCATGGCAAGGCCTTCACTGAAGCTTTCTTT. The encoded protein is CASSLAHGKAFTEAFF.